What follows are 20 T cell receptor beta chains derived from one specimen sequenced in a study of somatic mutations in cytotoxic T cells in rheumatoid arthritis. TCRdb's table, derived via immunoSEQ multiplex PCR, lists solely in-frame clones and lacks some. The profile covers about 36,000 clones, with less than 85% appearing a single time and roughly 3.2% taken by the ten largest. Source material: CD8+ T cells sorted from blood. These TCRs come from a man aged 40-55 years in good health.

The CDR3, as DNA: TGTGCCAGCAGTGAAAGGGCAGGGCTGAAGAAACTGTTTTTT. Amino acid sequence: CASSERAGLKKLFF. The gene calls are TRBV2 and TRBJ1-4; D may be TRBD1 (5 bases). Trimming left V 2 bases short and J 11 bases short, with 15 bases between. The germline V gene has CDR1 SNHLY and CDR2 FYNNEI. This CDR3 is 14 amino acids long.

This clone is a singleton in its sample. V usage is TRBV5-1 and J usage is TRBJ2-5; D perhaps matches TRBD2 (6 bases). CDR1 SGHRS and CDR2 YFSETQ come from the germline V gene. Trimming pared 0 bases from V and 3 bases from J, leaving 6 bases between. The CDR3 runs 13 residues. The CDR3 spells CASSLVAEETQYF. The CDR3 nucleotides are TGCGCCAGCAGCTTGGTAGCGGAAGAGACCCAGTACTTC. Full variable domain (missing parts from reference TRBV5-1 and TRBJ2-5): KAGVTQTPRYLIKTRGQQVTLSCSPISGHRSVSWYQQTPGQGLQFLFEYFSETQRNKGNFPGRFSGRQFSNSRSEMNVSTLELGDSALYLCASSLVAEETQYFGPGTRLLVL.

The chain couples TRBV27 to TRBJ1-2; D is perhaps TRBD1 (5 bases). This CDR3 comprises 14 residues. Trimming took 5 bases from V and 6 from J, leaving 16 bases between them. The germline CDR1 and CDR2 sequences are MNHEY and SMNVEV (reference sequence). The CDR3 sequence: CASSPSLGQNGYTF. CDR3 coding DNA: TGTGCCAGCAGTCCCTCCCTGGGGCAGAATGGCTACACCTTC.

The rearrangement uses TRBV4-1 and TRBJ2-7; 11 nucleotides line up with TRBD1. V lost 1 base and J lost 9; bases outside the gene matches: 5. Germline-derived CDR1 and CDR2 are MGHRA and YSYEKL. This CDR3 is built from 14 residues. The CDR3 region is CASSQVGQGVRQYF. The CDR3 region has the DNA TGCGCCAGCAGCCAAGTGGGACAGGGGGTTCGGCAGTACTTC.

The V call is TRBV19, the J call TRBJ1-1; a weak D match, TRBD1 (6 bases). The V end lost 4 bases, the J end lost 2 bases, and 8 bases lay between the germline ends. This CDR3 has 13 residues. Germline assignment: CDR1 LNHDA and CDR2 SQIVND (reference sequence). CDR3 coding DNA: TGTGCCAGTAGTACCAGGGGAAACACTGAAGCTTTCTTT. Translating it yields CASSTRGNTEAFF.

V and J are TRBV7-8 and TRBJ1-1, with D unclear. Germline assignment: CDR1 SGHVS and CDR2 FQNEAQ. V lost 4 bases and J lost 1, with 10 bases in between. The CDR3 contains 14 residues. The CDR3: CASSSRASNTEAFF. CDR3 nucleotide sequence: TGTGCCAGCAGCTCTAGGGCGTCGAACACTGAAGCTTTCTTT.

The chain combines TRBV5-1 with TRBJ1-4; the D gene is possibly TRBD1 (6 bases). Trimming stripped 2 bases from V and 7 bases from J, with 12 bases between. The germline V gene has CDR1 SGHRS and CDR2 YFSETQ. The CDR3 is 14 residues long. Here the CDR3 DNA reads TGCGCCAGCAGCTTCGACAGGACTCTTGAAAAACTGTTTTTT. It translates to CASSFDRTLEKLFF.

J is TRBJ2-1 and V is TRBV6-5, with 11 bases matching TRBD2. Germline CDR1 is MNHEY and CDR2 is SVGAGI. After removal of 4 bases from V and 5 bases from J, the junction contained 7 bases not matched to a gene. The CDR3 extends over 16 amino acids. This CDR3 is CASSSLTSGIDNEQFF. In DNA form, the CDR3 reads TGTGCCAGCAGTTCGCTGACTAGCGGGATCGACAATGAGCAGTTCTTC.

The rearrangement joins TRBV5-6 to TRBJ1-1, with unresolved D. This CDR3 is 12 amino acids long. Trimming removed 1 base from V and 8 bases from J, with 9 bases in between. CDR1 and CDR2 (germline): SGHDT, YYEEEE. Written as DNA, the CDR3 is TGTGCCAGCAGCTTGAGAGGGAACGAAGCTTTCTTT. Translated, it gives CASSLRGNEAFF. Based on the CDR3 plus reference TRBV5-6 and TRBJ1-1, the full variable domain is DAGVTQSPTHLIKTRGQQVTLRCSPKSGHDTVSWYQQALGQGPQFIFQYYEEEERQRGNFPDRFSGHQFPNYSSELNVNALLLGDSALYLCASSLRGNEAFFGQGTRLTVV.

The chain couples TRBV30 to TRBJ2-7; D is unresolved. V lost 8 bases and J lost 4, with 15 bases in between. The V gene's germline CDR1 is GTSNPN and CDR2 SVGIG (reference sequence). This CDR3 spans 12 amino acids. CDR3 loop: CAALEFGYEQYF. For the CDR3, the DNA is TGTGCCGCCTTAGAATTCGGGTACGAGCAGTACTTC.

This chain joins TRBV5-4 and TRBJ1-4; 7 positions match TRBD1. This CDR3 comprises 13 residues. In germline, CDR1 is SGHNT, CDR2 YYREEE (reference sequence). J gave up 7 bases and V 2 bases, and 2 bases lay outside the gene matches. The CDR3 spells CASSFPGGEKLFF. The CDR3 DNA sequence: TGTGCCAGCAGCTTCCCAGGGGGTGAAAAACTGTTTTTT.

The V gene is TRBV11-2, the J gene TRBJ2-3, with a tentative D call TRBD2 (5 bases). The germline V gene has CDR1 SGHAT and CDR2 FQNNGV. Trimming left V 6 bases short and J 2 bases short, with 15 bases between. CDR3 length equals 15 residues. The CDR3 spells CASRLRDLITDTQYF. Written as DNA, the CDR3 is TGTGCCAGCAGACTCCGGGATTTAATCACAGATACGCAGTATTTT. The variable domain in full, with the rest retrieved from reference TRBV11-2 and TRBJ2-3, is EAGVAQSPRYKIIEKRQSVAFWCNPISGHATLYWYQQILGQGPKLLIQFQNNGVVDDSQLPKDRFSAERLKGVDSTLKIQPAKLEDSAVYLCASRLRDLITDTQYFGPGTRLTVL.

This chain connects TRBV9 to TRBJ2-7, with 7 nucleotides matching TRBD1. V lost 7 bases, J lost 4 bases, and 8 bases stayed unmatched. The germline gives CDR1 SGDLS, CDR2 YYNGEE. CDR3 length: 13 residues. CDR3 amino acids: CASSQDRNYEQYF. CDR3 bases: TGTGCCAGCTCCCAGGACAGGAATTACGAGCAGTACTTC.

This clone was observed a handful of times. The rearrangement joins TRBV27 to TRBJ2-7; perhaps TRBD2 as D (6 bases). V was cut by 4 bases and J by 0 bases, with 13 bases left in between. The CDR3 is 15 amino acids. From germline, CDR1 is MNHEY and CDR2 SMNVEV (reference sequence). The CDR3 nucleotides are TGTGCCAGCAGTTCCACTCTAGCGAGCTCCTACGAGCAGTACTTC. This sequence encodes CASSSTLASSYEQYF.

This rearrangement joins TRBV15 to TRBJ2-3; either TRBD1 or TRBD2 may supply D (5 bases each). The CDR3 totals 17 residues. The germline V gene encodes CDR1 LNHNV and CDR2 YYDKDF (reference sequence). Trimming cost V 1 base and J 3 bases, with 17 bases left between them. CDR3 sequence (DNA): TGTGCCACCAGCAGAGGAGGGGTTCCCAAGGCAACAGATACGCAGTATTTT. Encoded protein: CATSRGGVPKATDTQYF.

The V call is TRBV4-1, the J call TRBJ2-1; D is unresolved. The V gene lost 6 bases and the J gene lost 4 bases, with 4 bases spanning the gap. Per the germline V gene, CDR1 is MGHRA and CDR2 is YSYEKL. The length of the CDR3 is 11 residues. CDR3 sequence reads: CASSMYNEQFF. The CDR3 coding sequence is TGCGCCAGCAGTATGTACAATGAGCAGTTCTTC.

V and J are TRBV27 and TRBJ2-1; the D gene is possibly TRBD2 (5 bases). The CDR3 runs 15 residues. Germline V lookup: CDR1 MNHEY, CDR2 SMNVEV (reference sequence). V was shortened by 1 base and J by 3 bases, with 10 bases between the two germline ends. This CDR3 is CASSLWASYYNEQFF. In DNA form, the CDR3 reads TGTGCCAGCAGTTTATGGGCTAGCTACTACAATGAGCAGTTCTTC.

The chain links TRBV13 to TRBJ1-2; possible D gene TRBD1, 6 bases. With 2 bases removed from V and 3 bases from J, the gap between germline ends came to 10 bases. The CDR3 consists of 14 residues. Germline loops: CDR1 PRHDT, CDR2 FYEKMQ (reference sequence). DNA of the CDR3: TGTGCCAGCAGCTTAAGGGGGGCGGACTATGGCTACACCTTC. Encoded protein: CASSLRGADYGYTF.

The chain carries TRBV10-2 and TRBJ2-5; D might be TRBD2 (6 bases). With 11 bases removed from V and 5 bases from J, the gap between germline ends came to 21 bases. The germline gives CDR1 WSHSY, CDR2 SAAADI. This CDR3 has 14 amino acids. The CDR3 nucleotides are TGCGCCCGGAGGGCAGTCAGACTCGGGGAGACCCAGTACTTC. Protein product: CARRAVRLGETQYF.

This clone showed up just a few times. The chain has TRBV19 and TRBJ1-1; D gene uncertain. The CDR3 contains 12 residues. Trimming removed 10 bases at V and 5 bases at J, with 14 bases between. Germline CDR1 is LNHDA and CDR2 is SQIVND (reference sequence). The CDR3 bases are TGTGCCACTGGGTTGGGAGGGACTGAAGCTTTCTTT. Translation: CATGLGGTEAFF.